The 14 T cell receptor beta chains given below trace back to one sample, sequenced in a study of shared clonotypes between healthy human individuals. Produced via immunoSEQ multiplex PCR; TCRdb's table is partial and in-frame only. The sample shows around 440,000 clones, approximately 71% of them seen only once. Sequenced input: PBMCs. The receptors shown here come from a woman in her thirties or forties in good health. Some clones in this sample may be carry-over from other donors' samples.

In this sample, this clone turned up a few times. Other DNA sequences from this sample encode an identical CDR3 as well. The chain couples TRBV15 to TRBJ1-1; D remains ambiguous. Germline V CDR1 and CDR2: LNHNV, YYDKDF (reference sequence). The CDR3 spans 12 residues. The V end lost 1 base, the J end lost 3 bases, and 3 bases lay between the germline ends. The CDR3 DNA follows: TGTGCCACCAGCAGAGGTTACACTGAAGCTTTCTTT. It encodes CATSRGYTEAFF.

This clone has just a few counts. The J gene is TRBJ2-7, the V gene TRBV10-1, with D tentatively TRBD1 (5 bases). Germline V gene sequence: CDR1 WNHNN, CDR2 SYGVQD (reference sequence). The CDR3 runs to 13 residues. Between the trimmed V and J ends, which lost 4 bases and 1 base, there was a span of 8 bases. CDR3 in DNA: TGCGCCAGCAGTGGACAGCCGTCCTACGAGCAGTACTTC. This codes for CASSGQPSYEQYF.

The genes are TRBV7-9 and TRBJ2-7; possible D gene TRBD2, 5 bases. Germline lookup yields CDR1 SEHNR and CDR2 FQNEAQ (reference sequence). The V end was cut by 5 bases, the J end by 2 bases, with 13 bases between. The CDR3 is 14 residues long. The CDR3 loop is CASSPGGLTYEQYF. DNA for the CDR3: TGTGCCAGCAGCCCCGGCGGACTGACCTACGAGCAGTACTTC.

Comments on this clone: This CDR3 is missing its conserved last phenylalanine or tryptophan, likely due to a read error. The V gene is TRBV30, the J gene TRBJ2-7; 7 bases agree with TRBD1. Germline V gene lookup returns CDR1 GTSNPN and CDR2 SVGIG (reference sequence). The CDR3 has 13 amino acids. Unmatched junction bases numbered 6, after V lost 5 bases and J lost 2 bases. The CDR3 bases are TGTGCCTGGGTCCGGGACAGACCCTACGAGCAGTACCTC. It specifies CAWVRDRPYEQYL.

CDR3 DNA sequence: TGTGCCAGCAGCTGCACCAATTGTGGGGATGAAAAACTGTTTTTT. The encoded protein is CASSCTNCGDEKLFF. The chain recombines TRBV7-9 with TRBJ1-4, with D unresolved. This CDR3 has 15 amino acids. V gave up 4 bases and J gave up 6 bases, with 15 bases separating them. Looked up from germline, CDR1 is SEHNR and CDR2 is FQNEAQ (reference sequence). Supplemented by reference TRBV7-9 and TRBJ1-4, the full variable domain reads DTGVSQNPRHKITKRGQNVTFRCDPISEHNRLYWYRQTLGQGPEFLTYFQNEAQLEKSRLLSDRFSAERPKGSFSTLEIQRTEQGDSAMYLCASSCTNCGDEKLFFGSGTQLSVL.

The rearrangement links TRBV5-3 to TRBJ2-7, with TRBD2 identical over 10 bases. TRBV5-3 is designated an ORF whose function remains uncertain. The J segment lost 3 bases and the V segment lost 1 base, leaving 16 bases of the junction unmatched. The CDR3 consists of 19 residues. The CDR3 sequence is CARSLRGLAGDTTNYEQYF. CDR3 DNA sequence: TGTGCCAGAAGCTTGAGAGGGCTAGCGGGAGACACCACCAACTACGAGCAGTACTTC.

This clone was seen repeatedly, ten times or more. The rearrangement uses TRBV9 and TRBJ2-5; TRBD1 matches at 8 bases. The better agreement between TRBJ2-7 and the DNA end casts doubt on the J call. The CDR3 is made up of 14 amino acids. From germline, CDR1 is SGDLS and CDR2 YYNGEE. DNA for the CDR3: TGTGCCAGCAGCACACAGGGGGTACCCTACGAGCAGTACTTC. Amino acids: CASSTQGVPYEQYF.

The chain employs TRBV5-1 and TRBJ2-5, with 9 bases matching TRBD1. Germline CDR1 SGHRS, CDR2 YFSETQ. This CDR3 region has 15 residues. After removal of 3 bases from V and 5 bases from J, the junction contained 8 bases not matched to a gene. The CDR3 loop is CASSSRGQGTETQYF. The CDR3 DNA reads as TGCGCCAGCAGCTCCCGGGGACAGGGTACCGAGACCCAGTACTTC.

About this clone: A far larger clone is one base from this, pointing to a likely read error. This CDR3 is also generated by other DNA sequences in the sample. The chain combines TRBV29-1 with TRBJ1-1; a weak D match, TRBD1 (5 bases). The CDR3 loop spans 14 amino acids. The germline V gene has CDR1 SQVTM and CDR2 ANQGSEA. The CDR3 spells CSVLGWGSDTEAFF. DNA for the CDR3: TGCAGCGTCCTCGGGTGGGGGTCGGACACTGAAGCCTTCTTT.

V and J are TRBV7-2 and TRBJ2-7, with D perhaps assigned TRBD1 or TRBD2 (5 bases each). Germline CDR1 is SGHTA and CDR2 is FQGNSA. CDR3 length: 13 amino acids. Trimming removed 8 bases at V and 4 bases at J, with 15 bases between. Written as DNA, the CDR3 is TGTGCCAGCGGAACAAAAGGGGAGTACGAGCAGTACTTC. It codes for CASGTKGEYEQYF.

The genes are TRBV27 and TRBJ2-7; TRBD1 or TRBD2 may be the D gene (5 bases each). CDR1 is MNHEY and CDR2 is SMNVEV in the germline V gene (reference sequence). The V gene lost 7 bases and the J gene lost 3 bases, with 16 bases spanning the gap. The CDR3 sequence is 14 residues long. Here the CDR3 DNA reads TGTGCCAGCAAGTTTCGGGGCCCGGGCTACGAGCAGTACTTC. Translating gives CASKFRGPGYEQYF.

J is TRBJ2-3 and V is TRBV29-1; 12 nucleotides line up with TRBD2. Trimming cost V 1 base and J 4 bases; bases outside gene matches: 6. CDR1 is SQVTM and CDR2 is ANQGSEA in the germline V gene. This CDR3 has 16 residues. The CDR3 loop reads CSVEGQLAGGPDTQYF. DNA of the CDR3: TGCAGCGTTGAAGGTCAGCTAGCGGGAGGGCCAGATACGCAGTATTTT.

V gene TRBV14 combines with J gene TRBJ1-3; D ambiguous. CDR3 length: 16 amino acids. V gave up 3 bases and J gave up 0 bases, with 12 bases separating them. Germline V gene data show CDR1 as SGHDN and CDR2 as FVKESK. Here the CDR3 DNA reads TGTGCCAGCAGCCACCGGACCCTTTACTCTGGAAACACCATATATTTT. Protein sequence: CASSHRTLYSGNTIYF. The full variable domain, in which reference TRBV14 and TRBJ1-3 provide the parts outside the CDR3, is EAGVTQFPSHSVIEKGQTVTLRCDPISGHDNLYWYRRVMGKEIKFLLHFVKESKQDESGMPNNRFLAERTGGTYSTLKVQPAELEDSGVYFCASSHRTLYSGNTIYFGEGSWLTVV.

This chain uses TRBV29-1 with TRBJ2-3; D is unclear. The CDR3 covers 13 residues. Trimming pared 7 bases from V and 0 bases from J, leaving 11 bases between. Per the germline V gene, CDR1 is SQVTM and CDR2 is ANQGSEA. The CDR3 DNA sequence: TGCAGCGCCCGGGTGTGGAGCACAGATACGCAGTATTTT. It encodes CSARVWSTDTQYF.